The sequence of this T cell receptor beta chain was determined in a study of human CD8 memory T cell subsets. Overall study results and limits: Estimation with Chao1 suggested higher diversity among stem-like memory T cells relative to precursor exhausted T cells. Stem-like memory T cells and precursor exhausted T cells had repertoires whose mutual overlap was minimal.

Points on this clonotype: The antigen is not known.

Buffy coats of healthy donors provided the PBMC used. UMI-labeled 5' RACE was used to make TCR beta libraries. As originally analysed: Every library of TCR beta sequences contained functional CDR3 beta clonotypes numbering between about 2,900 and 18,000. TCRdb processed the 5' RACE reads again and assigns one entry to each CDR3 protein, with no DNA. These V and J calls derive from TCRdb rather than the authors' analysis. Recorded for this sample: about 6,200 distinct CDR3 sequences. The CDR3 has 13 residues. Germline CDR1 is MNHEY and CDR2 is SVGEGT. This clonotype was obtained from a human donor in good health. Sequences were obtained from CD8+ effector memory T cells (TEM) sorted from PBMCs. Subset meaning: effector memory CD8 T cells, CCR7- CD45RO+ CD95+. The V gene is TRBV6-2 or TRBV6-3, the J gene TRBJ2-7; TCRdb indicates TRBD1, and absent DNA this call remains unverified. CDR3 region: CASSYRDTYEQYF.